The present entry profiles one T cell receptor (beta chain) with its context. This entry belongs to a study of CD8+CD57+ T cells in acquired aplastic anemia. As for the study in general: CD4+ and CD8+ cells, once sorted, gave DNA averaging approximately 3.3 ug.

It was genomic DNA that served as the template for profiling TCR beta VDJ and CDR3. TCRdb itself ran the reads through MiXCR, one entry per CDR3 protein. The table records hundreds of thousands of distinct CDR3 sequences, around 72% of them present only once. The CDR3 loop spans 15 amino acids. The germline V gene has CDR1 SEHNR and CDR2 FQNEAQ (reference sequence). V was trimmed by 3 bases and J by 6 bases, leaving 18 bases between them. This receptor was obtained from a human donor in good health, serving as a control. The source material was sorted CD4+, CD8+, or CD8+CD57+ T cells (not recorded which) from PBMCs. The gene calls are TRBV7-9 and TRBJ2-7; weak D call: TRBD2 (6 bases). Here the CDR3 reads CASSFLVAELFEQYF. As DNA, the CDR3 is TGTGCCAGCAGCTTTTTAGTAGCGGAGCTATTCGAGCAGTACTTC. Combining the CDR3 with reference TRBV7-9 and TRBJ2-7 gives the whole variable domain DTGVSQNPRHKITKRGQNVTFRCDPISEHNRLYWYRQTLGQGPEFLTYFQNEAQLEKSRLLSDRFSAERPKGSFSTLEIQRTEQGDSAMYLCASSFLVAELFEQYFGPGTRLTVT.